This is a list of T cell receptor beta chains from one sample in a study of human T cells and chemical hapten exposure. TCRdb ran MiXCR on the RACE reads and lists one entry per CDR3 protein. This table has 80,000 to 100,000 distinct CDR3 sequences, around 10% appearing once. Here the sequenced sample was whole blood, taken in connection with sensitization to the hapten diphenylcyclopropenone (DPC). These receptors were obtained from a woman in her forties with alopecia areata. Some clones in this sample may be carry-over from other donors' samples. Each CDR3 is given with its conserved first and last residue. D genes are given only for firm matches.

length: 17; D: NA; V: TRBV5-6; CDR3: CASSYMTLGGGYNEQFF
length: 15; D: TRBD2; V: TRBV28; CDR3: CASSRTSGFRYEQYF
length: 11; D: NA; V: TRBV12-3/TRBV12-4; CDR3: CASSLGYGYTF
length: 15; D: NA; V: TRBV10-3; CDR3: CAISGTTGPGTEAFF
length: 16; D: NA; V: TRBV6-6; CDR3: CASSVAGTWVNTEAFF
length: 12; D: NA; V: TRBV29-1; CDR3: CSVQGVSTEAFF
length: 13; D: TRBD1; V: TRBV20-1; CDR3: CSARGQENYGYTF
length: 17; D: NA; V: TRBV13; CDR3: CASSLGAETQRPTEAFF
length: 13; D: TRBD2; V: TRBV27; CDR3: CASSWAGDGTQYF
length: 17; D: NA; V: TRBV3-1; CDR3: CASSPRLTGITLYEQYF
length: 17; D: NA; V: TRBV4-3; CDR3: CASSQGPNLLGRDTQYF
length: 14; D: NA; V: TRBV5-1; CDR3: CASSPLGAGSPLHF
length: 12; D: NA; V: TRBV9; CDR3: CASSVGTGELFF
length: 14; D: NA; V: TRBV29-1; CDR3: CSGQGKRVTGELFF
length: 16; D: NA; V: TRBV5-1; CDR3: CASSLAPGPSTDTQYF
length: 13; D: TRBD1; V: TRBV20-1; CDR3: CSAADRGAYGYTF
length: 13; D: NA; V: TRBV5-1; CDR3: CASSFLGGETQYF
length: 17; D: TRBD1; V: TRBV9; CDR3: CASSVGYSRDRGEELFF
length: 16; D: TRBD2; V: TRBV25-1; CDR3: CASSEDRLAGAKTQYF
length: 15; D: TRBD2; V: TRBV4-2; CDR3: CASSQLAGGDNEQFF
length: 14; D: NA; V: TRBV6-5; CDR3: CASSYGGENTEAFF
length: 15; D: NA; V: TRBV12-3/TRBV12-4; CDR3: CASSLTGSFGSPLHF
length: 15; D: NA; V: TRBV7-2; CDR3: CASSSDRALTYEQYF
length: 15; D: TRBD2; V: TRBV9; CDR3: CASSVVGGAYNEQFF
length: 16; D: NA; V: TRBV6-1; CDR3: CASSKGGFRSQETQYF
length: 17; D: NA; V: TRBV3-1; CDR3: CASSHPDSLGAYNEQFF
length: 13; D: NA; V: TRBV9; CDR3: CASSVQGGDEQYF
length: 12; D: NA; V: TRBV9; CDR3: CASSAGNSPLHF
length: 15; D: TRBD2; V: TRBV20-1; CDR3: CSARNRLAGIDTQYF
length: 13; D: NA; V: TRBV6-6; CDR3: CASRREKGTPLHF
length: 15; D: NA; V: TRBV20-1; CDR3: CSARDQAQGYTEAFF
length: 16; D: TRBD2; V: TRBV7-9; CDR3: CASSPRLAGGPYEQYF
length: 17; D: TRBD1; V: TRBV6-5; CDR3: CASSPTPGQGVVYEQYF
length: 17; D: TRBD1; V: TRBV4-1; CDR3: CASSHSPDRGAQETQYF
length: 15; D: TRBD2; V: TRBV28; CDR3: CASNVAGGPTYEQYF
length: 13; D: NA; V: TRBV6-2/TRBV6-3; CDR3: CASSYESNQPQHF
length: 13; D: NA; V: TRBV6-5; CDR3: CASSLGSNQPQHF
length: 13; D: TRBD1; V: TRBV29-1; CDR3: CSAVQGAATEAFF
length: 12; D: NA; V: TRBV12-3/TRBV12-4; CDR3: CASSLSVWGYTF
length: 15; D: TRBD2; V: TRBV7-2; CDR3: CASSLGPGGRETQYF
length: 16; D: TRBD2; V: TRBV7-8; CDR3: CASSFTSGGNTGELFF
length: 15; D: TRBD2; V: TRBV3-1; CDR3: CASSPGVRGGDEQFF
length: 16; D: NA; V: TRBV5-6; CDR3: CASSFGQWGAFNEQFF
length: 15; D: NA; V: TRBV30; CDR3: CAWSFTGTAGNTIYF
length: 14; D: TRBD1; V: TRBV7-9; CDR3: CASSEQGARLKQYF
length: 14; D: NA; V: TRBV7-9; CDR3: CASSLRSGPGELFF
length: 15; D: NA; V: TRBV10-3; CDR3: CAISEGAGSNTEAFF
length: 16; D: TRBD2; V: TRBV7-6; CDR3: CASKGSGGPYTGELFF
length: 16; D: NA; V: TRBV6-5; CDR3: CASRSSRTGNKNIQYF
length: 13; D: NA; V: TRBV24-1; CDR3: CATSERPGKGYTF